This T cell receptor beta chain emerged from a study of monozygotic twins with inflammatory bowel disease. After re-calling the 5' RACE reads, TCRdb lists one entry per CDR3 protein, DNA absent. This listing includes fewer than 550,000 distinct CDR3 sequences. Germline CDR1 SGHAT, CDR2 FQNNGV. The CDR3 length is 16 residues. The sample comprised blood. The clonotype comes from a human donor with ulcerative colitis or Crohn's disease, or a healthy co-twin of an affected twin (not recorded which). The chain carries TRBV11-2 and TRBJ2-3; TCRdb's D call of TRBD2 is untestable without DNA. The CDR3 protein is CASSQQRTSGTDTQYF.